Listed below are T cell receptor beta chains from one sample, sequenced in a study of OX40 agonist ivuxolimab in advanced cancers. Clones were read by immunoSEQ multiplex PCR, and TCRdb kept only the in-frame ones, dropping some. The sample lists 65,000 to 90,000 clones, roughly 90% occurring once. The input for sequencing was CD4+ or CD8+ T cells sorted from blood, taken in a trial of the OX40 agonist ivuxolimab. These TCRs come from an adult with an advanced solid tumor such as melanoma, head and neck, liver or kidney cancer. CDR3s include the opening cysteine and the closing phenylalanine or tryptophan. A D gene is named only where the DNA matches it firmly. Clone size is stated in some rows and not others, as once, few, many or a class when expanded.

CASTGSENTEAFF | TGCGCCAGCACGGGCAGCGAGAACACTGAAGCTTTCTTT | TRBJ1-1 | - | TRBV5-1 | -
CASSRTNYEQYF | TGTGCCAGCAGCCGGACGAACTACGAGCAGTACTTC | TRBJ2-7 | - | TRBV10-3 | -
CASSLARRGLETQYF | TGTGCCAGCAGCTTGGCACGAAGGGGGTTAGAGACCCAGTACTTC | TRBJ2-5 | - | TRBV5-6 | -
CASSAVSGEQYF | TGTGCCAGCAGCGCTGTATCGGGGGAGCAGTACTTC | TRBJ2-7 | - | TRBV11-2 | -
CASSFPPDEQYF | TGTGCCAGCAGTTTTCCCCCCGATGAGCAGTACTTC | TRBJ2-7 | - | TRBV28 | -
CASSLQDDPPPYEQYF | TGCGCCAGCAGCTTACAGGACGACCCTCCTCCCTACGAGCAGTACTTC | TRBJ2-7 | - | TRBV5-1 | -
CASSARGAADTGELFF | TGTGCCAGCAGCGCGAGAGGAGCGGCAGACACCGGGGAGCTGTTTTTT | TRBJ2-2 | - | TRBV9 | -
CASSEEIAGALRLIEQFF | TGTGCCAGCAGTGAAGAAATAGCGGGTGCTCTTAGGCTCATTGAGCAGTTCTTC | TRBJ2-1 | - | TRBV6-1 | TRBD2
CASSLRREGLVNTGELFF | TGTGCCAGCAGCTTAAGGCGGGAGGGTTTGGTCAACACCGGGGAGCTGTTTTTT | TRBJ2-2 | - | TRBV7-2 | TRBD2
CASSGIAGQGEKLFF | TGTGCCAGCAGTGGCATTGCGGGACAGGGCGAAAAACTGTTTTTT | TRBJ1-4 | - | TRBV6-1 | TRBD1
CASSPSFQYNTEAFF | TGTGCCAGTAGTCCCAGCTTTCAGTACAACACTGAAGCTTTCTTT | TRBJ1-1 | - | TRBV19 | -
CASSLGGWTGNEQFF | TGTGCCAGCAGCTTAGGAGGGTGGACAGGTAATGAGCAGTTCTTC | TRBJ2-1 | - | TRBV11-2 | TRBD1
CASSPASGTSTDTQYF | TGTGCCAGCAGCCCGGCTAGCGGGACCAGCACAGATACGCAGTATTTT | TRBJ2-3 | - | TRBV4-2 | TRBD2
CASSLGQGAAGELFF | TGTGCCAGCAGCTTGGGACAGGGGGCCGCCGGGGAGCTGTTTTTT | TRBJ2-2 | - | TRBV7-9 | TRBD1
CASSLGQIYEQYF | TGTGCCAGCAGCTTGGGACAGATCTACGAGCAGTACTTC | TRBJ2-7 | - | TRBV7-9 | TRBD1
CASSQGDRGETQYF | TGTGCCAGCAGCCAAGGGGACAGGGGTGAGACCCAGTACTTC | TRBJ2-5 | - | TRBV4-2 | TRBD1
CASSHLFGVRDDTQYF | TGCGCCAGCAGCCATCTCTTTGGGGTACGTGACGATACGCAGTATTTT | TRBJ2-3 | - | TRBV4-1 | -
CATYAGGRVNTEAFF | TGTGCCACTTACGCAGGGGGGCGAGTGAACACTGAAGCTTTCTTT | TRBJ1-1 | - | TRBV6-5 | TRBD1
CASTGSGTEQFF | TGTGCCAGCACCGGGAGTGGGACAGAGCAGTTCTTC | TRBJ2-1 | - | TRBV2 | -
CSVEGTSGRDSYNEQFF | TGCAGCGTTGAAGGGACTAGCGGGAGGGACTCCTACAATGAGCAGTTCTTC | TRBJ2-1 | - | TRBV29-1 | TRBD2
CASSARGGTGELFF | TGTGCCAGCAGCGCCAGGGGGGGAACCGGGGAGCTGTTTTTT | TRBJ2-2 | - | TRBV9 | -
CASSLGDTGELFF | TGTGCTAGCAGCTTAGGCGATACCGGGGAGCTGTTTTTT | TRBJ2-2 | few | TRBV7-7 | -
CASSVGSGVQETQYF | TGTGCCAGCAGCGTAGGGTCGGGGGTGCAAGAGACCCAGTACTTC | TRBJ2-5 | few | TRBV9 | -
CASSKALGVHEQYF | TGTGCCAGTAGTAAGGCGCTGGGGGTCCACGAGCAGTACTTC | TRBJ2-7 | once | TRBV19 | -
CAWNLRGEKLFF | TGTGCCTGGAATTTGCGGGGGGAAAAACTGTTTTTT | TRBJ1-4 | - | TRBV30 | -
CAISEDRQETQYF | TGTGCCATCAGTGAGGACAGGCAAGAGACCCAGTACTTC | TRBJ2-5 | - | TRBV10-3 | -
CASSVVREAGELFF | TGTGCCAGCAGCGTAGTACGGGAGGCCGGGGAGCTGTTTTTT | TRBJ2-2 | - | TRBV9 | TRBD2
CASSLSGTKSDTQYF | TGCGCCAGCAGCTTGTCGGGAACCAAATCAGATACGCAGTATTTT | TRBJ2-3 | - | TRBV5-1 | -
CASLRYLGEKLFF | TGTGCCAGCCTGAGGTACCTGGGAGAAAAACTGTTTTTT | TRBJ1-4 | - | TRBV28 | -
CASSSLLAGGLGEQYF | TGTGCCAGCAGCTCACTACTAGCGGGAGGTCTTGGGGAGCAGTACTTC | TRBJ2-7 | - | TRBV5-4 | TRBD2
CASTPTGEWEKLFF | TGTGCCAGTACCCCGACGGGCGAATGGGAAAAACTGTTTTTT | TRBJ1-4 | - | TRBV19 | -
CASSVGPGMGTEAFF | TGTGCCAGCAGCGTAGGACCCGGGATGGGCACTGAAGCTTTCTTT | TRBJ1-1 | - | TRBV9 | -
CASSQDSIRLAGENEQFF | TGTGCCAGCAGCCAAGATAGTATTAGACTAGCGGGAGAAAATGAGCAGTTCTTC | TRBJ2-1 | - | TRBV4-2 | TRBD2
CASSLAGVLTDTQYF | TGTGCCAGCAGCTTGGCGGGAGTGTTAACAGATACGCAGTATTTT | TRBJ2-3 | - | TRBV5-4 | -
CASSRGQGETQYF | TGTGCCAGTAGTAGGGGACAGGGGGAGACCCAGTACTTC | TRBJ2-5 | - | TRBV19 | TRBD1
CASSLDRGGPETQYF | TGTGCCAGCAGCTTAGATCGGGGAGGTCCAGAGACCCAGTACTTC | TRBJ2-5 | - | TRBV11-2 | -
CASSSYDRLETQYF | TGTGCCAGCAGCTCATACGACAGATTAGAGACCCAGTACTTC | TRBJ2-5 | - | TRBV7-2 | -
CASSQDGGRGEEKLFF | TGCGCCAGCAGCCAAGATGGAGGCAGGGGGGAGGAAAAACTGTTTTTT | TRBJ1-4 | - | TRBV4-1 | TRBD1
CASMPPAGHSGNTIYF | TGTGCCAGCATGCCTCCGGCAGGGCACTCTGGAAACACCATATATTTT | TRBJ1-3 | - | TRBV28 | -
CASSFLRVTYEQYF | TGTGCCAGCAGTTTTCTTCGGGTTACCTACGAGCAGTACTTC | TRBJ2-7 | - | TRBV28 | -
CASSLGLGGTDTQYF | TGTGCCAGCAGCTTAGGACTAGGTGGCACAGATACGCAGTATTTT | TRBJ2-3 | - | TRBV11-2 | -
CASSLESPIQYF | TGTGCCAGCAGCTTAGAGTCACCCATTCAGTACTTC | TRBJ2-4 | once | TRBV7-9 | -
CASSLRGAVETQYF | TGCGCCAGCAGCTTGCGGGGGGCGGTAGAGACCCAGTACTTC | TRBJ2-5 | - | TRBV5-1 | -
CASSTTGTETGELFF | TGTGCCAGCAGCACGACTGGGACGGAAACCGGGGAGCTGTTTTTT | TRBJ2-2 | - | TRBV9 | -
CASSVVSGRYSYEQYF | TGCGCCAGCAGTGTCGTGAGCGGGAGGTATTCCTACGAGCAGTACTTC | TRBJ2-7 | - | TRBV10-1 | TRBD2
CASSTTRTSGRYF | TGTGCCAGCAGCACCACCCGGACTAGCGGGCGTTACTTC | TRBJ2-5 | - | TRBV7-8 | TRBD2
CASRVLAGVTGELFF | TGTGCCAGCAGGGTCCTAGCGGGAGTAACCGGGGAGCTGTTTTTT | TRBJ2-2 | - | TRBV2 | TRBD2
CASSSDRSHEQYF | TGTGCCAGCAGTAGTGACCGCAGCCACGAGCAGTACTTC | TRBJ2-7 | - | TRBV28 | -
CASSLRDANKRQPQHF | TGTGCCAGCAGCCTCCGGGACGCTAATAAACGTCAGCCCCAGCATTTT | TRBJ1-5 | - | TRBV28 | -
CASSESGFNQPQHF | TGTGCCAGCAGTGAGTCGGGGTTTAATCAGCCCCAGCATTTT | TRBJ1-5 | - | TRBV25-1 | -
CASSRQNRSPFYEQYF | TGCGCCAGCAGCCGCCAGAACAGGTCGCCCTTCTACGAGCAGTACTTC | TRBJ2-7 | - | TRBV5-1 | -